This TCR beta chain was identified in a study of T cell responses to AZD1222 COVID-19 vaccine. Libraries were prepared by immunoSEQ multiplex PCR; TCRdb keeps only in-frame clonotypes and omits some of them. The sample lists some 120,000 clones; 93% were seen once. This specimen was peripheral blood, taken on day 0 of AZD1222 vaccination. The source of this sequence is an adult in good health.

This chain's CDR3 is CASRSTGRTEAFF. The CDR3 DNA is TGTGCCAGCAGGTCCACAGGGAGGACTGAAGCTTTCTTT. V usage is TRBV7-8 and J usage is TRBJ1-1; perhaps TRBD1 as D (6 bases). The V gene's germline CDR1 is SGHVS and CDR2 FQNEAQ. This CDR3 has 13 residues. V was trimmed by 6 bases and J by 5 bases, leaving 13 bases between them.